Below, 11 T cell receptor beta chains from the same sample are listed, as sequenced in a study of blood T cell repertoires in COVID-19. The data were produced by immunoSEQ multiplex PCR, yet TCRdb's version contains in-frame clones alone and is incomplete. The table has about 79,000 clones, 85% to 90% seen once. Sequenced: peripheral blood. The receptors shown here come from a man between 65 and 85 years old with active or convalescent COVID-19.

This clone was observed once. This chain joins TRBV30 and TRBJ1-4; TRBD1 agrees at 7 bases. CDR1 is GTSNPN, CDR2 SVGIG, per germline (reference sequence). This CDR3 has 14 amino acids. After removal of 2 bases from V and 4 bases from J, the junction contained 4 bases not matched to a gene. The CDR3 nucleotides read TGTGCCTGGAGTAAAGGGACAGTTAATGAAAAACTGTTTTTT. Translation: CAWSKGTVNEKLFF.

The V and J genes are TRBV7-6 and TRBJ1-3; 7 nucleotides agree with TRBD1. CDR3 length: 16 residues. CDR1 SGHVS and CDR2 FNYEAQ come from the germline V gene. V lost 5 bases, J lost 1 base, and 8 bases stayed unmatched. The CDR3 DNA sequence: TGTGCCAGCAGCCCCGGGACAGCGAGGTCTGGAAACACCATATATTTT. Its translation: CASSPGTARSGNTIYF. Supplemented by reference TRBV7-6 and TRBJ1-3, the full variable domain reads GAGVSQSPRYKVTKRGQDVALRCDPISGHVSLYWYRQALGQGPEFLTYFNYEAQQDKSGLPNDRFSAERPEGSISTLTIQRTEQRDSAMYRCASSPGTARSGNTIYFGEGSWLTVV.

The CDR3 region is CASSLGQGLEEAFF. The CDR3, as DNA: TGCGCCAGCAGCCTAGGACAGGGGTTGGAAGAAGCTTTCTTT. The chain has TRBV5-1 and TRBJ1-1; the match to TRBD1 covers 9 bases. From germline, CDR1 is SGHRS and CDR2 YFSETQ. Trimming cost V 4 bases and J 8 bases; bases outside gene matches: 9. The CDR3 has 14 amino acids.

J is TRBJ2-3 and V is TRBV27; D is possibly TRBD2 (5 bases). Germline V gives CDR1 MNHEY, CDR2 SMNVEV (reference sequence). CDR3 length equals 16 residues. Trimming pared 3 bases from V and 2 bases from J, leaving 15 bases between. CDR3 bases: TGTGCCAGCAGTTTTGACACGAGCGGCTTCACAGATACGCAGTATTTT. This encodes CASSFDTSGFTDTQYF.

V and J are TRBV5-1 and TRBJ2-2; a possible D gene is TRBD2 (6 bases). Looked up from germline, CDR1 is SGHRS and CDR2 is YFSETQ. The CDR3 covers 17 residues. Trimming removed 1 base from V and 5 bases from J, with 18 bases in between. The CDR3 DNA reads as TGCGCCAGCAGCTTGTGGAGACGTCTAGCGCAAACCGGGGAGCTGTTTTTT. It yields the protein CASSLWRRLAQTGELFF.

The chain recombines TRBV7-8 with TRBJ2-7, with 7 bases that match TRBD1. The CDR3 spans 13 residues. Trimming took 7 bases from V and 2 from J; bases not matched to a gene: 5. CDR1 is SGHVS, CDR2 FQNEAQ, per germline. The CDR3 reads CASKRTGAYEQYF. The CDR3 DNA reads TGTGCCAGCAAGCGGACAGGCGCCTACGAGCAGTACTTC.

This chain links TRBV2 with TRBJ1-5; D call uncertain. Trimming left V 5 bases short and J 5 bases short, with 13 bases between. This CDR3 is built from 14 residues. Germline V gives CDR1 SNHLY, CDR2 FYNNEI. CDR3 in DNA: TGTGCCAGCAGTCCCAGAGGCCGTTATCAGCCCCAGCATTTT. Its translation is CASSPRGRYQPQHF.

This clone came up a few times. CDR3 region: CASSTLAGAYNEQFF. CDR3 DNA sequence: TGTGCCAGCAGCACTCTAGCGGGAGCGTACAATGAGCAGTTCTTC. The gene calls are TRBV5-5 and TRBJ2-1, with 10 bases lining up with TRBD2. The V segment lost 4 bases and the J segment 4 bases; nucleotides outside the gene matches: 5. The CDR3 covers 15 residues. Germline loops: CDR1 SGHKS, CDR2 YYEKEE (reference sequence).

V usage is TRBV6-5 and J usage is TRBJ2-3; 12 bases line up with TRBD2. CDR1 and CDR2 from the germline V gene are MNHEY and SVGAGI. The CDR3 extends over 16 amino acids. V trimming: 2 bases; J trimming: 0 bases; junction bases outside the gene matches: 0. DNA for the CDR3: TGTGCCAGCAGTTACGGGACTAGCGGGAGCACAGATACGCAGTATTTT. Its translation is CASSYGTSGSTDTQYF.

CDR3 sequence: CASSWGGTGFFSEQFF. CDR3 in DNA: TGTGCCAGCAGCTGGGGCGGGACAGGGTTTTTTAGTGAGCAGTTCTTC. This chain links TRBV7-2 with TRBJ2-1, with TRBD1 matching 9 bases. Germline CDR1 is SGHTA and CDR2 is FQGNSA. V dropped 4 bases and J dropped 9; count of bases not matched to a gene: 13. The CDR3 runs to 16 residues.

For the CDR3, the DNA is TGCGCCAGCAGCTTTGGGACAGTCTCTGGAAACACCATATATTTT. This encodes CASSFGTVSGNTIYF. The genes are TRBV5-1 and TRBJ1-3, with TRBD1 matching 7 bases. The CDR3 is made up of 15 amino acids. V was pared by 2 bases and J by 0 bases, with 2 bases of the junction left unmatched. Looked up from germline, CDR1 is SGHRS and CDR2 is YFSETQ. Looking up the rest from reference TRBV5-1 and TRBJ1-3 gives the full variable domain: KAGVTQTPRYLIKTRGQQVTLSCSPISGHRSVSWYQQTPGQGLQFLFEYFSETQRNKGNFPGRFSGRQFSNSRSEMNVSTLELGDSALYLCASSFGTVSGNTIYFGEGSWLTVV.